The entry below describes one T cell receptor beta chain. This record belongs to a study of blood T cell repertoires in COVID-19. The CDR3 runs to 15 residues. The V gene's germline CDR1 is LGHNA and CDR2 YNFKEQ. The V and J ends lost 4 bases and 2 bases, in that order; junction bases with no gene match: 7. The table came from immunoSEQ multiplex PCR; TCRdb's copy has only in-frame clones and leaves some out. The sample holds about 150,000 clones, roughly 82% seen once. The sample comprised peripheral blood. The source is a human donor with acute or convalescent COVID-19. The donor label of this sample is uncertain. The chain employs TRBV4-2 and TRBJ1-2, with TRBD1 matching 7 bases. Here the CDR3 reads CASSRLLQGNYGYTF. In nucleotides, the CDR3 is TGTGCCAGCAGCCGGCTACTACAGGGGAACTATGGCTACACCTTC.